Here is one T cell receptor (beta chain) with its context. Authors' analysis steps: Reference gene primer amplification gave nucleated cell count estimates. Assay: immunoSEQ multiplex PCR; the TCRdb copy retains only in-frame clones and omits some. V, J and clone size are taken as reported in that table, and D and trimming were inferred from the DNA itself. The sample holds about 170,000 clones, 86% seen once. The sample belongs to a study of blood T cell repertoires in COVID-19. Study context: COVID-19 samples collected from the United States, Italy and Spain covered acute and convalescent phases. T cells, B-cell-depleted T cells, or PBMCs supplied cDNA or gDNA.

V was trimmed by 5 bases and J by 3 bases, leaving 14 bases between them. From germline, CDR1 is LNHDA and CDR2 SQIVND (reference sequence). This CDR3 contains 16 residues. The sequenced sample consisted of peripheral blood. This chain uses TRBV19 with TRBJ2-6; the D gene is possibly TRBD2 (6 bases). The source is a woman of 80 years or more in a cohort sampled during active or convalescent COVID-19. DNA for the CDR3: TGTGCCAGTAGTTCCATAGCGGTGAATGGGGCCAACGTCCTGACTTTC. Amino acid sequence: CASSSIAVNGANVLTF.